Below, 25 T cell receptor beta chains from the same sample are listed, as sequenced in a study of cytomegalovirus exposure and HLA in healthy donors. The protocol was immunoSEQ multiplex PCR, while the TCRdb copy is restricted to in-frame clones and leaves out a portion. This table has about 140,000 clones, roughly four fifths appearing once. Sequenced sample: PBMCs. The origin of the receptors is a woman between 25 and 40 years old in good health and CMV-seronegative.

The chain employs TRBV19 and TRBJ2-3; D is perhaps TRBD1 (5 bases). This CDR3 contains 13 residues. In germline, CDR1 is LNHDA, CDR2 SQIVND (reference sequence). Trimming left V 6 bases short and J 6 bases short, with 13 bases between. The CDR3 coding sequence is TGTGCCAGTAGAAAACAGGTTCAGGATACGCAGTATTTT. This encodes CASRKQVQDTQYF.

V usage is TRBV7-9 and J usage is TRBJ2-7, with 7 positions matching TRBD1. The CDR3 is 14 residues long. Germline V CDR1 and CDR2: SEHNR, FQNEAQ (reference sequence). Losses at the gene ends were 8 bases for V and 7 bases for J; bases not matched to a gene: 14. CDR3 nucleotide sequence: TGTGCCAGCTCAATCGGACAGGCCGTGGGGGAGCAGTACTTC. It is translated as CASSIGQAVGEQYF.

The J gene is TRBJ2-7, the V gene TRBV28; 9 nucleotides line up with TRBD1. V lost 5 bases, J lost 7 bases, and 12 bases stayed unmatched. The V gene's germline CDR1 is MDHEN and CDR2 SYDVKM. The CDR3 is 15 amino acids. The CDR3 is CASSPGTGSIYEQYF. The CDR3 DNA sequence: TGTGCCAGCAGTCCCGGGACAGGGTCGATTTATGAGCAGTACTTC.

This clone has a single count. The CDR3 reads CASSLRGTGPSYEQYF. CDR3 sequence (DNA): TGTGCCAGCAGTTTGCGTGGGACAGGCCCGTCCTACGAGCAGTACTTC. This chain links TRBV27 with TRBJ2-7, with 8 bases fitting TRBD1. The germline CDR1 and CDR2 sequences are MNHEY and SMNVEV (reference sequence). This CDR3 is built from 16 residues. J gave up 1 base and V 3 bases, and 8 bases lay outside the gene matches.

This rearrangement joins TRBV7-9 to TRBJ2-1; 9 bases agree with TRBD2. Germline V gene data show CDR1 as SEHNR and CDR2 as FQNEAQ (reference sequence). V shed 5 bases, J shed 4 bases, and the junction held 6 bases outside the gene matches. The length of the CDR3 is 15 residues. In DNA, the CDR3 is TGTGCCAGCAGCCCGACTAGCGGCGAATACAATGAGCAGTTCTTC. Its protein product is CASSPTSGEYNEQFF. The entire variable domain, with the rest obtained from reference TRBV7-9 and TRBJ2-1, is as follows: DTGVSQNPRHKITKRGQNVTFRCDPISEHNRLYWYRQTLGQGPEFLTYFQNEAQLEKSRLLSDRFSAERPKGSFSTLEIQRTEQGDSAMYLCASSPTSGEYNEQFFGPGTRLTVL.

CDR3 coding DNA: TGTGCCTGGACCGGGAGGAACACCATATATTTT. Translated, it gives CAWTGRNTIYF. The J gene is TRBJ1-3, the V gene TRBV30; D not certain. The germline V and J ends were trimmed by 4 bases and 7 bases, with 8 bases remaining between them. This CDR3 comprises 11 residues. In germline, CDR1 is GTSNPN, CDR2 SVGIG (reference sequence).

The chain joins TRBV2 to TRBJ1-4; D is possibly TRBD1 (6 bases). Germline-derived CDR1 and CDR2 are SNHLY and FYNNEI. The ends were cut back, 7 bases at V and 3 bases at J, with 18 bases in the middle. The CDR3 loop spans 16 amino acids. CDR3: CASTRGALGANEKLFF. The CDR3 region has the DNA TGTGCCAGCACCAGGGGCGCGTTGGGCGCTAATGAAAAACTGTTTTTT.

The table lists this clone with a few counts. In DNA form, the CDR3 reads TGTGCCTGGAGTGGGGACGGGAGGTATGGCTACACCTTC. Translating it yields CAWSGDGRYGYTF. This chain connects TRBV30 to TRBJ1-2, with D tentatively TRBD1 (5 bases). The germline V gene encodes CDR1 GTSNPN and CDR2 SVGIG (reference sequence). The CDR3 runs 13 residues. Trimming pared 1 base from V and 5 bases from J, leaving 11 bases between.

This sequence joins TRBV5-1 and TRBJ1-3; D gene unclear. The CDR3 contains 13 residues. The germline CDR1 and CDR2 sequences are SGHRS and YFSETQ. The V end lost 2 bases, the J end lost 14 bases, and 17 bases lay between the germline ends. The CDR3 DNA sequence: TGCGCCAGCAGCTTTGATTCGGGGAGTTCCGTATATTTT. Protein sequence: CASSFDSGSSVYF.

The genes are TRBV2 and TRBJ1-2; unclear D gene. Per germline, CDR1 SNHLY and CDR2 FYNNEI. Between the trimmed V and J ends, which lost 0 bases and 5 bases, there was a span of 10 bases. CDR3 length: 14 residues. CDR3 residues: CASSEAGSMYGYTF. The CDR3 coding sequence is TGTGCCAGCAGTGAAGCAGGGAGTATGTATGGCTACACCTTC. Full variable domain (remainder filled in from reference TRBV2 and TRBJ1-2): EPEVTQTPSHQVTQMGQEVILRCVPISNHLYFYWYRQILGQKVEFLVSFYNNEISEKSEIFDDQFSVERPDGSNFTLKIRSTKLEDSAMYFCASSEAGSMYGYTFGSGTRLTVV.

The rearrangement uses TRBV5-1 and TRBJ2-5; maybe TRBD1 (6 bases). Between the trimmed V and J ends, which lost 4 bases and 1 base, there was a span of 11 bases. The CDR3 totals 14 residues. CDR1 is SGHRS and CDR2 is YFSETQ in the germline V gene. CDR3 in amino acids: CASSPRGSQETQYF. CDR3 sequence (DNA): TGCGCCAGCAGCCCCAGGGGTTCCCAAGAGACCCAGTACTTC.

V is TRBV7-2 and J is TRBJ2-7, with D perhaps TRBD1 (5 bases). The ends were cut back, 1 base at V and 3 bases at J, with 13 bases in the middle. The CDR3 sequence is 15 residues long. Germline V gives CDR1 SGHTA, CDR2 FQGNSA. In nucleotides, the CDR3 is TGTGCCAGCAGCTTAGATGCATACAGGATCTACGAGCAGTACTTC. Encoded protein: CASSLDAYRIYEQYF.

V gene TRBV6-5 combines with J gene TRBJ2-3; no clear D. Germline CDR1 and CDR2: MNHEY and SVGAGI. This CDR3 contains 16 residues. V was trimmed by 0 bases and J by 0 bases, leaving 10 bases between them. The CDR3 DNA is TGTGCCAGCAGTTACTCGACGGGTAGAAGCACAGATACGCAGTATTTT. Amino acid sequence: CASSYSTGRSTDTQYF.

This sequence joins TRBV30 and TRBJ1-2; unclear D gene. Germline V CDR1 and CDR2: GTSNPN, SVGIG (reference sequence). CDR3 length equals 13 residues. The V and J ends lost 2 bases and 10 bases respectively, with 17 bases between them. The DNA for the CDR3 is TGTGCCTGGAGTTCCACGACCCCGGGAGACTACACCTTC. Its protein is CAWSSTTPGDYTF. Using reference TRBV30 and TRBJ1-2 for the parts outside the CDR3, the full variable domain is SQTIHQWPATLVQPVGSPLSLECTVEGTSNPNLYWYRQAAGRGLQLLFYSVGIGQISSEVPQNLSASRPQDRQFILSSKKLLLSDSGFYLCAWSSTTPGDYTFGSGTRLTVV.

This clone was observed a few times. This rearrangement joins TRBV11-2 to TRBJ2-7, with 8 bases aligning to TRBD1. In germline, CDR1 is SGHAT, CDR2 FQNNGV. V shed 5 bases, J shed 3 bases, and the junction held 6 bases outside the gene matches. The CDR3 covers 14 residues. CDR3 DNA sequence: TGTGCCAGCAGCGTAGGGACAGGTCTCTACGAGCAGTACTTC. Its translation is CASSVGTGLYEQYF.

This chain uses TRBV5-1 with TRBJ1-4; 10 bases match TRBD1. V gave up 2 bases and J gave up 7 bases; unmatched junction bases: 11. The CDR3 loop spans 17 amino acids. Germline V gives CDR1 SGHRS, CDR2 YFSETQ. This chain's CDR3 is CASSFGDRGHLGEKLFF. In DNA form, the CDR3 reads TGCGCCAGCAGCTTTGGCGACAGGGGGCATTTGGGTGAAAAACTGTTTTTT.

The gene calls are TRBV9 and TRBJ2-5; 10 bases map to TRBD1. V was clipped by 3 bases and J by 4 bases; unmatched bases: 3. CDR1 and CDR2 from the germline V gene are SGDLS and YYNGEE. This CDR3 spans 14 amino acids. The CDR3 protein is CASSARDRGETQYF. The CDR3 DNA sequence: TGTGCCAGCAGCGCTAGGGACAGGGGAGAGACCCAGTACTTC.

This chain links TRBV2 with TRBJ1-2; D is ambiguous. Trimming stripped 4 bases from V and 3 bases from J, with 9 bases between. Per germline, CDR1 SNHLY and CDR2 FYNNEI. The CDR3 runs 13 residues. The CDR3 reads CASSAWGDYGYTF. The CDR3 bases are TGTGCCAGCAGTGCCTGGGGAGACTATGGCTACACCTTC.

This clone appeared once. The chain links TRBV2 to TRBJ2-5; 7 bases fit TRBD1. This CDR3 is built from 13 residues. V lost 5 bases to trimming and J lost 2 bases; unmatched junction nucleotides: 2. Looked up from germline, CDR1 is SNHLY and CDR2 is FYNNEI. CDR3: CASSWGQQETQYF. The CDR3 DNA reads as TGTGCCAGCAGTTGGGGACAGCAAGAGACCCAGTACTTC.

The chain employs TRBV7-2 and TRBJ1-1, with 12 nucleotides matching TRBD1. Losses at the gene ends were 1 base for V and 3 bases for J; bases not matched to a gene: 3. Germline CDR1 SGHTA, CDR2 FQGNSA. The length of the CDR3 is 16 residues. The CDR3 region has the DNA TGTGCCAGCAGCTTAGTGGGACAGGGGGCCGACACTGAAGCTTTCTTT. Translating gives CASSLVGQGADTEAFF.

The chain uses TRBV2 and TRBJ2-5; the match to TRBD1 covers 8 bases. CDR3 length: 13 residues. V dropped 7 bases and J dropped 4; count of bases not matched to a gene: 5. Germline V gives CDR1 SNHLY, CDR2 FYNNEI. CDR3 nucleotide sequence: TGTGCCAGCATCAGAGACAGGGGAGAGACCCAGTACTTC. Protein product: CASIRDRGETQYF. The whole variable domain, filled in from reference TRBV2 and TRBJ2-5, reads EPEVTQTPSHQVTQMGQEVILRCVPISNHLYFYWYRQILGQKVEFLVSFYNNEISEKSEIFDDQFSVERPDGSNFTLKIRSTKLEDSAMYFCASIRDRGETQYFGPGTRLLVL.

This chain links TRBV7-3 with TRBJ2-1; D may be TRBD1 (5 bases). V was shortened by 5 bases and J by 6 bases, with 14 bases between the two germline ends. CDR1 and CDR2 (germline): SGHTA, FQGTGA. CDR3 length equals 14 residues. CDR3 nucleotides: TGTGCCAGCAGCCCAAAGGCTAGGGGCAATGAGCAGTTCTTC. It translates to CASSPKARGNEQFF.

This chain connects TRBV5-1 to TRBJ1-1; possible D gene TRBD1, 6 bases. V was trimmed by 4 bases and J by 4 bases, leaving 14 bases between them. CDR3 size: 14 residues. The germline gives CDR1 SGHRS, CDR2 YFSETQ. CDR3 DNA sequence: TGCGCCAGCAGCCCTTTAGCGGGGGCCACTGAAGCTTTCTTT. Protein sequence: CASSPLAGATEAFF.

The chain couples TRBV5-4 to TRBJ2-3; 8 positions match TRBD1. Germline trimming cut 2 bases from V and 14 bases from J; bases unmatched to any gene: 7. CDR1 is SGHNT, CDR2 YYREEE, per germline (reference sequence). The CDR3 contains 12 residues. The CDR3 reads CASSLTGQGAYF. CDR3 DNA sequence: TGTGCCAGCAGCTTAACTGGACAGGGCGCGTATTTT.

CDR3 sequence reads: CASSLGQSNQPQHF. CDR3 nucleotide sequence: TGTGCCAGCAGCCTGGGACAGAGCAATCAGCCCCAGCATTTT. This chain links TRBV7-8 with TRBJ1-5, with TRBD1 matching over 7 bases. With 5 bases clipped from V and 1 base from J, the junction kept 2 bases outside the gene matches. The germline gives CDR1 SGHVS, CDR2 FQNEAQ. The CDR3 length is 14 residues. Full variable domain (remainder filled in from reference TRBV7-8 and TRBJ1-5): GAGVSQSPRYKVAKRGQDVALRCDPISGHVSLFWYQQALGQGPEFLTYFQNEAQLDKSGLPSDRFFAERPEGSVSTLKIQRTQQEDSAVYLCASSLGQSNQPQHFGDGTRLSIL.